The 14 T cell receptor beta chains in this list originate from one sample, sequenced in a study of beta chain features in type 1 diabetes. The antigens these receptors bind are not known. The study reverse transcribed the entire isolated RNA, so it sequenced expressed TCRB transcripts. Clones were read by immunoSEQ multiplex PCR, and TCRdb kept only the in-frame ones, dropping some. In the table there are about 340,000 clones, roughly 13% of which are singletons. Study-wide points: Moderate yet significant TCRB CDR3 shortening was seen in Type 1 diabetes patients in all four CD4+ subsets.

Sequencing was performed on naive CD4+ T cells from blood. These receptors all come from a young woman with type 1 diabetes.

The V and J genes are TRBV18 and TRBJ2-7; 15 nucleotides agree with TRBD2. The CDR3 covers 16 residues. J was trimmed by 5 bases and V by 0 bases; bases with no gene match: 2. Per the germline V gene, CDR1 is KGHSH and CDR2 is LQKENI. CDR3 sequence (DNA): TGTGCCAGCTCACCACCGGGACTAGCGGGAGGCAACGAGCAGTACGTC. It is translated as CASSPPGLAGGNEQYV.

This chain connects TRBV9 to TRBJ1-2; D might be TRBD1 (5 bases). The CDR3 loop spans 15 amino acids. V dropped 4 bases and J dropped 2 bases, with 15 bases sitting between them. Germline assignment: CDR1 SGDLS and CDR2 YYNGEE. CDR3 nucleotide sequence: TGTGCCAGCAGCCCCCCTAGGGGTGTCAACTATGGCTACACCTTC. It specifies CASSPPRGVNYGYTF.

This chain uses TRBV2 with TRBJ1-5; no firm D call. The CDR3 runs to 15 residues. The ends were cut back, 4 bases at V and 0 bases at J, with 10 bases in the middle. Per germline, CDR1 SNHLY and CDR2 FYNNEI. The CDR3 nucleotides read TGTGCCAGCAGTGTCGGCACTAATAGCAATCAGCCCCAGCATTTT. It yields the protein CASSVGTNSNQPQHF.

This clone appeared a few times. The rearrangement uses TRBV5-1 and TRBJ2-7, with a weak D call TRBD1 (5 bases). The CDR3 is 12 residues long. V gave up 7 bases and J gave up 4 bases, with 12 bases separating them. Germline V gene data show CDR1 as SGHRS and CDR2 as YFSETQ. The CDR3: CASGEQDYEQYF. CDR3 DNA: TGCGCCAGCGGCGAACAGGATTACGAGCAGTACTTC.

This clone was seen more than once but under ten times. This chain connects TRBV7-2 to TRBJ2-7; 15 nucleotides match TRBD2. The CDR3 contains 16 residues. V lost 6 bases, J lost 3 bases, and 6 bases stayed unmatched. Per germline, CDR1 SGHTA and CDR2 FQGNSA. CDR3 DNA: TGTGCCAGCAGTCTTCGGACTAGCGGGAGGGTCTACGAGCAGTACTTC. Amino acids: CASSLRTSGRVYEQYF.

This clone was picked up a small number of times. The chain combines TRBV30 with TRBJ2-5, with a tentative D call TRBD2 (6 bases). The V and J ends lost 1 base and 1 base respectively, with 13 bases between them. This CDR3 has 15 residues. The germline CDR1 and CDR2 sequences are GTSNPN and SVGIG (reference sequence). The CDR3 loop reads CAWSGLATTQETQYF. The CDR3 region has the DNA TGTGCCTGGAGTGGGCTAGCGACAACCCAAGAGACCCAGTACTTC.

This clone has only a few counts. The CDR3 loop reads CASSLVQGVTQYF. CDR3 bases: TGTGCCAGCAGCTTAGTCCAGGGTGTGACCCAGTACTTC. The genes are TRBV11-2 and TRBJ2-5, with TRBD1 as a possible D gene (5 bases). The V end was cut by 1 base, the J end by 7 bases, with 10 bases between. The CDR3 is 13 amino acids. CDR1 SGHAT and CDR2 FQNNGV come from the germline V gene.

V usage is TRBV4-3 and J usage is TRBJ1-1; no clear D gene. Trimming removed 1 base from V and 1 base from J, with 10 bases in between. The CDR3 extends over 15 amino acids. Germline CDR1 and CDR2: LGHNA and YSLEER. The CDR3 DNA is TGCGCCAGCAGCCAAGCTCACTCTGGGAACACTGAAGCTTTCTTT. It yields the protein CASSQAHSGNTEAFF.

The rearrangement joins TRBV7-3 to TRBJ2-3; TRBD1 aligns across 7 bases. CDR1 and CDR2 from the germline V gene are SGHTA and FQGTGA. Trimming removed 6 bases from V and 1 base from J; junction bases left unmatched: 4. This CDR3 has 14 residues. The CDR3 nucleotides read TGTGCCAGCAGTATAGGGGGCGGCACAGATACGCAGTATTTT. Protein product: CASSIGGGTDTQYF.

This clone occurred a few times. The gene calls are TRBV27 and TRBJ1-5; TRBD1 is a possible D gene (6 bases). Deletions cut 7 bases from V and 2 bases from J, with 15 bases between. The CDR3 totals 15 residues. In germline, CDR1 is MNHEY, CDR2 SMNVEV (reference sequence). Here the CDR3 reads CASTPLGGRNQPQHF. CDR3 bases: TGTGCCAGCACCCCACTCGGGGGGCGCAATCAGCCCCAGCATTTT.

This clone was seen only a few times. The rearrangement uses TRBV5-1 and TRBJ2-5, with 9 bases aligning to TRBD2. This CDR3 has 17 residues. The J segment lost 2 bases and the V segment lost 0 bases, leaving 8 bases of the junction unmatched. Germline CDR1 is SGHRS and CDR2 is YFSETQ. The CDR3 sequence: CASSLARLAAKQETQYF. The CDR3 bases are TGCGCCAGCAGCTTGGCCCGACTAGCGGCCAAGCAAGAGACCCAGTACTTC.

The chain combines TRBV10-3 with TRBJ2-2, with 10 nucleotides matching TRBD2. V was pared by 8 bases and J by 7 bases, with 10 bases of the junction left unmatched. The length of the CDR3 is 15 residues. Germline V gene data show CDR1 as ENHRY and CDR2 as SYGVKD. The CDR3 nucleotides read TGTGCCATCCCCTCAGCGGGAGGGCGAGGCGGGGAGCTGTTTTTT. Translated, it gives CAIPSAGGRGGELFF.

This clone was recorded a few times. DNA for the CDR3: TGTGCCAGCAGTGTCGAGGGGGGGAAAGGGGCCAACGTCCTGACTTTC. Translation gives CASSVEGGKGANVLTF. The V gene is TRBV2, the J gene TRBJ2-6; possible D gene TRBD2, 7 bases. This CDR3 comprises 16 residues. The ends were cut back, 4 bases at V and 4 bases at J, with 14 bases in the middle. Germline CDR1 reads SNHLY; CDR2 reads FYNNEI. Full variable domain (outside the CDR3, taken from reference TRBV2 and TRBJ2-6): EPEVTQTPSHQVTQMGQEVILRCVPISNHLYFYWYRQILGQKVEFLVSFYNNEISEKSEIFDDQFSVERPDGSNFTLKIRSTKLEDSAMYFCASSVEGGKGANVLTFGAGSRLTVL.

J is TRBJ2-2 and V is TRBV7-2, with 10 bases lining up with TRBD1. The CDR3 sequence is 15 residues long. V trimming: 3 bases; J trimming: 4 bases; junction bases outside the gene matches: 2. CDR1 is SGHTA and CDR2 is FQGNSA in the germline V gene. CDR3 in DNA: TGTGCCAGCAGCTTGGACAGGGGGTCCACCGGGGAGCTGTTTTTT. It translates to CASSLDRGSTGELFF.